The TCR beta chain described here comes from a study of technical replicates of blood from a handful of donors. Profiling relied on immunoSEQ multiplex PCR, and the TCRdb table lists in-frame clones only, not all of them. The sample lists approximately 87,000 clones, about nine tenths occurring once. Trimming took 5 bases from V and 8 from J, leaving 9 bases between them. The V gene's germline CDR1 is LNHDA and CDR2 SQIVND (reference sequence). The CDR3 runs to 12 residues. The chain joins TRBV19 to TRBJ1-4, with D uncertain. Sequencing was carried out using T cells isolated from PBMCs. This sequence originates from a human donor in good health. Some clones in this sample may be carry-over from other donors' samples. The CDR3 region has the DNA TGTGCCAGTAGTGGGGAGGAGGAAAAACTGTTTTTT. Encoded protein: CASSGEEEKLFF.